What follows are 27 T cell receptor beta chains derived from one specimen sequenced in a study of blood T cells in healthy people across ages. Primers used in a second PCR of roughly 6 to 11 cycles were a sample-barcoded 5' primer and a J-beta primer mix. MiXCR, run by TCRdb on the 5' RACE reads, gives a single entry per CDR3 protein. The sample contains roughly 1,500,000 distinct CDR3 sequences, 40% to 50% of which appear only once. Sequencing was done on a sample of blood. The source of these receptors is a woman under 30 in good health.

DNA for the CDR3: TGCAGCGTTGAATCTGAGGACACCGTCCCGGCTTTCTTT. This gives the protein CSVESEDTVPAFF. This chain connects TRBV29-1 to TRBJ1-1; D is possibly TRBD1 (5 bases). This CDR3 comprises 13 residues. The germline V gene encodes CDR1 SQVTM and CDR2 ANQGSEA. The V gene lost 2 bases and the J gene lost 11 bases, with 18 bases spanning the gap. Based on the CDR3 plus reference TRBV29-1 and TRBJ1-1, the full variable domain is SAVISQKPSRDICQRGTSLTIQCQVDSQVTMMFWYRQQPGQSLTLIATANQGSEATYESGFVIDKFPISRPNLTFSTLTVSNMSPEDSSIYLCSVESEDTVPAFFGQGTRLTVV.

CDR3 amino acids: CASSAKAGGVEQFF. As DNA, the CDR3 is TGTGCCAGCAGCGCGAAAGCGGGAGGGGTTGAGCAGTTCTTC. The chain carries TRBV9 and TRBJ2-1, with 10 bases fitting TRBD2. Germline CDR1 and CDR2: SGDLS and YYNGEE. Losses at the gene ends were 3 bases for V and 9 bases for J; bases not matched to a gene: 6. The CDR3 contains 14 residues.

A remark on this clonotype: At one of its ends the junction is not consistent with the germline gene, which may arise from a read error. The chain uses TRBV4-1 and TRBJ1-6; unclear D gene. The germline CDR1 and CDR2 sequences are MGHRA and YSYEKL. The CDR3 has 15 residues. The CDR3 reads CTSSRRVNEGSPLHF. The CDR3 DNA reads as TGCACCAGCAGCCGAAGGGTAAATGAGGGTTCACCCCTCCACTTT.

This clonotype was observed a few times. The chain recombines TRBV28 with TRBJ2-7, with 11 bases aligning to TRBD2. With 7 bases clipped from V and 2 bases from J, the junction kept 4 bases outside the gene matches. Germline CDR1 reads MDHEN; CDR2 reads SYDVKM. This CDR3 has 14 amino acids. CDR3 loop: CASKTSGTTYEQYF. The CDR3 DNA follows: TGTGCCAGCAAGACTAGCGGGACTACCTACGAGCAGTACTTC.

This clonotype was seen more than once but under ten times. The chain links TRBV6-2 or TRBV6-3 to TRBJ2-3, with D possibly TRBD1 on 6 matching bases. The CDR3 consists of 11 residues. The ends were cut back, 7 bases at V and 10 bases at J, with 12 bases in the middle. The germline gives CDR1 MNHEY, CDR2 SVGEGT. Here the CDR3 DNA reads TGTGCCAGCACCCCGGGACACCCGCAGTATTTT. Translation gives CASTPGHPQYF.

The chain combines TRBV3-1 with TRBJ2-3, with D possibly matching TRBD1 (6 bases). Trimming left V 6 bases short and J 4 bases short, with 8 bases between. There are 12 residues in the CDR3. Germline V lookup: CDR1 LGHDT, CDR2 YNNKEL (reference sequence). The CDR3 spells CASRQGSDTQYF. The CDR3 DNA follows: TGTGCCAGCAGACAGGGATCAGATACGCAGTATTTT.

This rearrangement joins TRBV11-2 to TRBJ1-2; D is unresolved. CDR1 and CDR2 from the germline V gene are SGHAT and FQNNGV. The CDR3 contains 11 residues. Trimming left V 6 bases short and J 4 bases short, with 6 bases between. The DNA of the CDR3 is TGTGCCAGCAGTCACATCTATGGCTACACCTTC. Amino acids: CASSHIYGYTF. Variable domain in full (rest from reference TRBV11-2 and TRBJ1-2): EAGVAQSPRYKIIEKRQSVAFWCNPISGHATLYWYQQILGQGPKLLIQFQNNGVVDDSQLPKDRFSAERLKGVDSTLKIQPAKLEDSAVYLCASSHIYGYTFGSGTRLTVV.

The chain is built from TRBV12-3 or TRBV12-4 and TRBJ1-1, with TRBD1 identical over 7 bases. The CDR3 totals 13 residues. V gave up 6 bases and J gave up 6 bases; unmatched junction bases: 7. The CDR3, as DNA: TGTGCCAGCAGGCCGACAGGGACCGCTGAAGCTTTCTTT. Protein product: CASRPTGTAEAFF.

This clonotype has just a few counts. The genes are TRBV29-1 and TRBJ2-3, with D possibly being TRBD1 (5 bases). The germline CDR1 and CDR2 sequences are SQVTM and ANQGSEA. The length of the CDR3 is 15 residues. Trimming stripped 8 bases from V and 0 bases from J, with 18 bases between. CDR3 region: CSPRGHLSSTDTQYF. The CDR3 nucleotides are TGCAGCCCCAGAGGACACTTGAGCAGCACAGATACGCAGTATTTT.

The chain couples TRBV7-9 to TRBJ1-4; TRBD1 matches 7 bases. Germline-derived CDR1 and CDR2 are SEHNR and FQNEAQ (reference sequence). The CDR3 has 15 residues. V gave up 4 bases and J gave up 3 bases; unmatched junction bases: 5. The CDR3 loop is CASSSSGGPNEKLFF. CDR3 in DNA: TGTGCCAGCAGCTCGTCAGGGGGGCCTAATGAAAAACTGTTTTTT.

J is TRBJ2-2 and V is TRBV5-1; the D gene could be TRBD1 or TRBD2 (5 bases each). The CDR3 is made up of 15 amino acids. V lost 0 bases to trimming and J lost 6 bases, with 12 bases between them. CDR1 is SGHRS, CDR2 YFSETQ, per germline. This chain's CDR3 is CASSLVGQGAGELFF. In DNA, the CDR3 is TGCGCCAGCAGCTTGGTCGGGCAGGGAGCCGGGGAGCTGTTTTTT.

The chain joins TRBV5-1 to TRBJ1-1; D ambiguous. V was shortened by 0 bases and J by 7 bases, with 13 bases between the two germline ends. This CDR3 region has 14 residues. Looked up from germline, CDR1 is SGHRS and CDR2 is YFSETQ. The CDR3 reads CASSLAAGKSEAFF. The CDR3 coding sequence is TGCGCCAGCAGCTTGGCCGCTGGGAAGAGTGAAGCTTTCTTT.

The chain couples TRBV18 to TRBJ1-4; D is unclear. The V end lost 5 bases, the J end lost 0 bases, and 7 bases lay between the germline ends. The germline V gene has CDR1 KGHSH and CDR2 LQKENI. The CDR3 runs 14 residues. The CDR3 protein is CASSYTPTNEKLFF. The CDR3 nucleotides are TGTGCCAGCTCATACACACCAACTAATGAAAAACTGTTTTTT.

The V gene is TRBV5-1, the J gene TRBJ2-7, with 9 bases fitting TRBD2. V shed 3 bases and J 5 bases; nucleotides not matched to a gene: 6. The V gene's germline CDR1 is SGHRS and CDR2 YFSETQ. This CDR3 is built from 14 residues. The CDR3 DNA follows: TGCGCCAGCAGCTCGGGACTAGCATGGAACGAGCAGTACTTC. Translated, it gives CASSSGLAWNEQYF.

This chain uses TRBV5-1 with TRBJ2-3; 9 nucleotides agree with TRBD2. Germline CDR1 reads SGHRS; CDR2 reads YFSETQ. This CDR3 contains 16 residues. Losses at the gene ends were 1 base for V and 4 bases for J; bases not matched to a gene: 7. Here the CDR3 reads CASSLRRLAEADTQYF. CDR3 nucleotides: TGCGCCAGCAGCTTGAGACGACTAGCGGAGGCAGATACGCAGTATTTT.

The chain uses TRBV27 and TRBJ1-1; tentative D call: TRBD1 (6 bases). The CDR3 spans 17 residues. CDR1 and CDR2 from the germline V gene are MNHEY and SMNVEV (reference sequence). Deletions cut 7 bases from V and 3 bases from J, with 24 bases between. The CDR3 DNA follows: TGTGCCAGCATTAGGGTAGTAAGGAGGGGGATCTACACTGAAGCTTTCTTT. This sequence encodes CASIRVVRRGIYTEAFF.

The J gene is TRBJ1-2, the V gene TRBV6-1; TRBD1 matches 8 bases. With V trimmed by 6 bases and J by 10 bases, 10 bases remained unmatched. CDR3 length equals 13 residues. The germline V gene has CDR1 MNHNS and CDR2 SASEGT. The CDR3 DNA sequence: TGTGCCAGCAGACCGGGACAGGATTACCTCTACACCTTC. Protein product: CASRPGQDYLYTF.

This clonotype turned up a few times. The chain combines TRBV7-8 with TRBJ2-1, with TRBD1 matching 8 bases. This CDR3 is built from 16 residues. V lost 5 bases and J lost 7; bases outside the gene matches: 13. Germline V gene lookup returns CDR1 SGHVS and CDR2 FQNEAQ. The CDR3 region is CASSPTGTGIGNEQFF. Here the CDR3 DNA reads TGTGCCAGCAGCCCGACGGGGACAGGAATCGGGAATGAGCAGTTCTTC.

The gene calls are TRBV29-1 and TRBJ1-1; D perhaps matches TRBD1 (6 bases). Germline values: CDR1 SQVTM, CDR2 ANQGSEA. There are 13 residues in the CDR3. The germline V and J ends were trimmed by 7 bases and 3 bases, with 15 bases remaining between them. Here the CDR3 DNA reads TGCAGCGGGGACAAGACAGGTTACACTGAAGCTTTCTTT. This encodes CSGDKTGYTEAFF.

The chain is built from TRBV9 and TRBJ2-1; D is uncertain. CDR3 length: 16 residues. V lost 5 bases to trimming and J lost 3 bases, with 18 bases between them. Looked up from germline, CDR1 is SGDLS and CDR2 is YYNGEE. The DNA for the CDR3 is TGTGCCAGCAGTTCAAGCGCGGCGCTGCTCTACAATGAGCAGTTCTTC. It codes for CASSSSAALLYNEQFF.

The rearrangement joins TRBV20-1 to TRBJ2-3; tentative D call: TRBD2 (6 bases). This CDR3 has 12 amino acids. V dropped 1 base and J dropped 6 bases, with 8 bases sitting between them. Germline V gene sequence: CDR1 DFQATT, CDR2 SNEGSKA (reference sequence). Here the CDR3 DNA reads TGCAGTGCTAGAGGGGAGGCGGATACGCAGTATTTT. Amino acids: CSARGEADTQYF.

This chain uses TRBV7-2 with TRBJ2-5; no clear D gene. The CDR3 has 14 amino acids. V was clipped by 4 bases and J by 5 bases, with 14 bases between them. The V gene's germline CDR1 is SGHTA and CDR2 FQGNSA. DNA for the CDR3: TGTGCCAGCAGCTCCGCCGGCCTGCTGGAGACCCAGTACTTC. Amino acids: CASSSAGLLETQYF.

The chain is built from TRBV4-2 and TRBJ2-1, with D perhaps matching TRBD2 (6 bases). The end of the DNA is better explained by TRBJ2-7, so the J call may be wrong. The CDR3 sequence is 16 residues long. The germline CDR1 and CDR2 sequences are LGHNA and YNFKEQ. For the CDR3, the DNA is TGTGCCAGCAGCCAAGCCGGCGGGGACTCCTACAATGAGCAGTACTTC. The encoded protein is CASSQAGGDSYNEQYF.

For the CDR3, the DNA is TGTGCCAGCAGCGCCACGTATGCAGGGGGGCGAGAGACCCAGTACTTC. Translating it yields CASSATYAGGRETQYF. The chain carries TRBV7-2 and TRBJ2-5; D perhaps matches TRBD1 (7 bases). V gave up 5 bases and J gave up 4 bases, with 20 bases separating them. CDR3 length: 16 residues. The germline gives CDR1 SGHTA, CDR2 FQGNSA.

The chain joins TRBV7-9 to TRBJ2-1; D perhaps matches TRBD2 (5 bases). The CDR3 loop spans 17 amino acids. Trimming took 3 bases from V and 5 from J, leaving 20 bases between them. Germline CDR1 and CDR2: SEHNR and FQNEAQ (reference sequence). The DNA of the CDR3 is TGTGCCAGCAGCTTTTGGGCTGGCGGAGGCTTAAACAATGAGCAGTTCTTC. Its translation is CASSFWAGGGLNNEQFF.

Only a few counts were recorded for this clonotype. The genes are TRBV12-3 or TRBV12-4 and TRBJ1-1; weak D call: TRBD1 (5 bases). Trimming stripped 3 bases from V and 1 base from J, with 9 bases between. The CDR3 has 14 residues. CDR3: CASSFGDSNTEAFF. In DNA, the CDR3 is TGTGCCAGCAGTTTCGGGGACTCGAACACTGAAGCTTTCTTT.

The CDR3 protein is CASSLGFGQTGGPQHF. CDR3 nucleotides: TGTGCCAGCAGCTTAGGTTTCGGCCAAACGGGAGGGCCCCAGCATTTT. The V and J genes are TRBV11-2 and TRBJ1-5; D unresolved. In germline, CDR1 is SGHAT, CDR2 FQNNGV. Trimming took off 1 base at V and 9 bases at J, with 19 bases between the two ends. The CDR3 sequence is 16 residues long.